The 2 T cell receptor beta chains below all came from one sample that was sequenced in a study of blood T cell repertoires in COVID-19. Only in-frame clones appear in the TCRdb table, and some are missing; sequencing was by immunoSEQ multiplex PCR. Among tens of thousands of clones, around 83% were seen once, and the ten largest hold roughly 5%. Sequencing used peripheral blood. These receptors were obtained from a middle-aged man with active COVID-19.

The chain links TRBV5-5 to TRBJ2-5; D gene ambiguous. Germline CDR1 SGHKS, CDR2 YYEKEE (reference sequence). This CDR3 spans 13 amino acids. Trimming removed 2 bases at V and 2 bases at J, with 7 bases between. CDR3 sequence reads: CASSFMSQETQYF. The CDR3 region has the DNA TGTGCCAGCAGCTTTATGTCTCAAGAGACCCAGTACTTC.

The rearrangement uses TRBV4-2 and TRBJ2-7; no clear D. CDR1 and CDR2 (germline): LGHNA, YNFKEQ. The CDR3 contains 15 residues. V was trimmed by 3 bases and J by 2 bases, leaving 14 bases between them. The CDR3 DNA sequence: TGTGCCAGCAGCCACCCCGACATGGATCCCTACGAGCAGTACTTC. Its protein is CASSHPDMDPYEQYF.